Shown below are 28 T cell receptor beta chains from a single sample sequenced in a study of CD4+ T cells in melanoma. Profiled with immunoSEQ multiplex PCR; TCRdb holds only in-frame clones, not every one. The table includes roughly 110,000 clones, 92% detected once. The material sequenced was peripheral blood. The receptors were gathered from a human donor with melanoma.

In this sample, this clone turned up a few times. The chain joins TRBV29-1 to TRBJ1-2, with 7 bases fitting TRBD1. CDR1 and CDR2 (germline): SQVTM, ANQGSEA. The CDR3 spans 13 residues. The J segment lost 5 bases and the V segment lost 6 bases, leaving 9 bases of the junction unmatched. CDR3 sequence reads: CSVQAGTVYGYTF. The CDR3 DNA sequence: TGCAGCGTCCAGGCCGGGACAGTATATGGCTACACCTTC.

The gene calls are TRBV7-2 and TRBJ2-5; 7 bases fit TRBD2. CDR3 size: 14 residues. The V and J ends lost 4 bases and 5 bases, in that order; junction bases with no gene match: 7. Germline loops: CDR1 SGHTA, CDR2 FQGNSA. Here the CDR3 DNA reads TGTGCCAGCAGCTCCAGACTAGCTGGGGAGACCCAGTACTTC. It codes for CASSSRLAGETQYF.

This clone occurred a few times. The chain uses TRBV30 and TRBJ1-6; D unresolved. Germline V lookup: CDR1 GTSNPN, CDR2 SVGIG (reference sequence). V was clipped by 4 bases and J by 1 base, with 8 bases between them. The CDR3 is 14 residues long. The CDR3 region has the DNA TGTGCCTGGACACGGGATTCCTATAATTCACCCCTCCACTTT. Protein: CAWTRDSYNSPLHF.

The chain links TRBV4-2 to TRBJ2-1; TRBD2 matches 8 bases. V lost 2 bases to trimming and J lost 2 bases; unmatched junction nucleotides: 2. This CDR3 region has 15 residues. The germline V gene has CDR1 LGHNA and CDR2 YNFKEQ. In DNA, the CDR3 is TGTGCCAGCAGCCAAACGACTAGCGCCTACAATGAGCAGTTCTTC. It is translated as CASSQTTSAYNEQFF.

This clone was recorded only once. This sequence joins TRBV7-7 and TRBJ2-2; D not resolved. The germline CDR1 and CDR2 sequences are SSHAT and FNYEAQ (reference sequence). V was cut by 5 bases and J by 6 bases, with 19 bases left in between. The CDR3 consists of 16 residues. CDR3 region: CASSARIQPYPGELFF. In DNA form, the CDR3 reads TGTGCCAGCAGCGCCCGGATTCAACCTTACCCCGGGGAGCTGTTTTTT.

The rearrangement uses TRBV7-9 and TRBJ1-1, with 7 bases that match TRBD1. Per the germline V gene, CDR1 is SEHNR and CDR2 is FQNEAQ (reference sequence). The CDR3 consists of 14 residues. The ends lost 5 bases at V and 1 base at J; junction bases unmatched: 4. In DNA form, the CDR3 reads TGTGCCAGCAGCAGCAGGGGGGGGAACACTGAAGCTTTCTTT. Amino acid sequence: CASSSRGGNTEAFF.

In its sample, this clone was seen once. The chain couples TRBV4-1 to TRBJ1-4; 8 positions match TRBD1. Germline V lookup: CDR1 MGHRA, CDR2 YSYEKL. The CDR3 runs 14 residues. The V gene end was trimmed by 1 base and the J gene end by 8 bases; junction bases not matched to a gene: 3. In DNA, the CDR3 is TGCGCCAGCAGCCAAGGGGACAGGAGGGAAAAACTGTTTTTT. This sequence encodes CASSQGDRREKLFF.

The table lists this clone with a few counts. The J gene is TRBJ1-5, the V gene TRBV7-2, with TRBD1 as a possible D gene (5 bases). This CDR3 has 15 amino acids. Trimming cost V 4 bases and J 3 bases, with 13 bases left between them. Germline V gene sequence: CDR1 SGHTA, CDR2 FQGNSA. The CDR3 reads CASSYRGGLNQPQHF. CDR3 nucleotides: TGTGCCAGCAGCTACCGGGGGGGACTCAATCAGCCCCAGCATTTT.

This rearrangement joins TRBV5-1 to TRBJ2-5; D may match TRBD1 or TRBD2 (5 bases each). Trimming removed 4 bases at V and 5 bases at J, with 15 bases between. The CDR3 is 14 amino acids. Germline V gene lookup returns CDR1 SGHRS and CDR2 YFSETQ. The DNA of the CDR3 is TGCGCCAGCAGCCCGGGGCCGGGGTCGGAGACCCAGTACTTC. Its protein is CASSPGPGSETQYF. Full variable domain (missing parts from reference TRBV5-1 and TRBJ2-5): KAGVTQTPRYLIKTRGQQVTLSCSPISGHRSVSWYQQTPGQGLQFLFEYFSETQRNKGNFPGRFSGRQFSNSRSEMNVSTLELGDSALYLCASSPGPGSETQYFGPGTRLLVL.

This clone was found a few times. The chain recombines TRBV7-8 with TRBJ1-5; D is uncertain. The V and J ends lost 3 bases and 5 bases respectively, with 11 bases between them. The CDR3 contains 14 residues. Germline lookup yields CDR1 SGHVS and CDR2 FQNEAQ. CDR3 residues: CASSFGPKDQPQHF. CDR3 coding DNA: TGTGCCAGCAGCTTTGGCCCCAAGGATCAGCCCCAGCATTTT.

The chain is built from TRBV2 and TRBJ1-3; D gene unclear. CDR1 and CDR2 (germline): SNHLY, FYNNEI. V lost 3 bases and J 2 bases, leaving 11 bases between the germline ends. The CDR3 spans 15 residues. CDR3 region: CASSDQEVTGNTIYF. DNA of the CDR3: TGTGCCAGCAGTGACCAGGAGGTCACTGGAAACACCATATATTTT.

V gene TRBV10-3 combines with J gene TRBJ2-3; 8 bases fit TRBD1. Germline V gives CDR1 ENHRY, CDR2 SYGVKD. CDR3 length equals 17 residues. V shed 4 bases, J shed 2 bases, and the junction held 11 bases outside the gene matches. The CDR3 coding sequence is TGTGCCATCAGTGCCTGGGACAGGACCGGTTTCACAGATACGCAGTATTTT. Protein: CAISAWDRTGFTDTQYF.

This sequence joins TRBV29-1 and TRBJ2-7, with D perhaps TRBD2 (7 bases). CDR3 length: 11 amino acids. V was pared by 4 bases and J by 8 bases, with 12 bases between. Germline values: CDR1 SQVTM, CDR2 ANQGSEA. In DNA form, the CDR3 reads TGCAGCGTTGCGGGGGGCCCCCAGCAGTACTTC. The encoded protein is CSVAGGPQQYF.

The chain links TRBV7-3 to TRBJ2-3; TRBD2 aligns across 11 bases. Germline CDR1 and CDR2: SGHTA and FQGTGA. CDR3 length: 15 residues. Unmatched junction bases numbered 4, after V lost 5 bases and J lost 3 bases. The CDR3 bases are TGTGCCAGCAGCGCCCCTAGCGGGAGGACAGATACGCAGTATTTT. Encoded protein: CASSAPSGRTDTQYF. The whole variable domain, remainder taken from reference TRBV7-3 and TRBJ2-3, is GAGVSQTPSNKVTEKGKYVELRCDPISGHTALYWYRQSLGQGPEFLIYFQGTGAADDSGLPNDRFFAVRPEGSVSTLKIQRTERGDSAVYLCASSAPSGRTDTQYFGPGTRLTVL.

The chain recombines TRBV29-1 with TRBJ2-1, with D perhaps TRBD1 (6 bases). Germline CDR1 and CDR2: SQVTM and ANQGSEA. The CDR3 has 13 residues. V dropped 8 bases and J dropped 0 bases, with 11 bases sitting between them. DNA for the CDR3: TGCAGCACTGGGACACTCTCCTACAATGAGCAGTTCTTC. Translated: CSTGTLSYNEQFF.

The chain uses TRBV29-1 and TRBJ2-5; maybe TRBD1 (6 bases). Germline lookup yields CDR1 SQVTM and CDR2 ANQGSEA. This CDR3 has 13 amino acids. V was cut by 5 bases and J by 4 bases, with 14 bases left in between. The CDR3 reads CSVPPGVGETQYF. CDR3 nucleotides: TGCAGCGTTCCGCCAGGGGTTGGAGAGACCCAGTACTTC.

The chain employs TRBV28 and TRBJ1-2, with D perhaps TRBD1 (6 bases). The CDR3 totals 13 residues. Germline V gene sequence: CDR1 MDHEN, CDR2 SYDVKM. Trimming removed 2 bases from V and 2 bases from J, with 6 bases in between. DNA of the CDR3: TGTGCCAGCAGTTTAACAGGGAACTATGGCTACACCTTC. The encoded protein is CASSLTGNYGYTF.

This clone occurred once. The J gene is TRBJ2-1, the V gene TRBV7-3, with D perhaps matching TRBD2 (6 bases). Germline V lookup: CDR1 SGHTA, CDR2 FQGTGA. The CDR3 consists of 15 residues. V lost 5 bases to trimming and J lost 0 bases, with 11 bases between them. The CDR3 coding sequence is TGTGCCAGCAGCCCCCCGGGGGTCTCCTACAATGAGCAGTTCTTC. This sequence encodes CASSPPGVSYNEQFF.

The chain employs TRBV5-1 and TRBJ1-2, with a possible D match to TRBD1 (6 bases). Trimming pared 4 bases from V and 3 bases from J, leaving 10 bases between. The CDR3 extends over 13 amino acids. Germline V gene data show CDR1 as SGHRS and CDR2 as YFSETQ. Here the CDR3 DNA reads TGCGCCAGCAGCCGGGACACCGACTATGGCTACACCTTC. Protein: CASSRDTDYGYTF.

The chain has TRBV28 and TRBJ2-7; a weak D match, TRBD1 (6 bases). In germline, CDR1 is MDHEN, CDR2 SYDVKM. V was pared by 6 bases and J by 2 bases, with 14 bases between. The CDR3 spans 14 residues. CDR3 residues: CASSKGHQPYEQYF. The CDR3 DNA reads TGTGCCAGCAGCAAGGGACACCAACCCTACGAGCAGTACTTC.

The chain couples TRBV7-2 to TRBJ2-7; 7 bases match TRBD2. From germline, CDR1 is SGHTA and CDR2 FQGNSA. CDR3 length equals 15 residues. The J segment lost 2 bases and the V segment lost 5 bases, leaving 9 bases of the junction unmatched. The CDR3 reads CASSPAGTVTYEQYF. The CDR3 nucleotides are TGTGCCAGCAGCCCAGCGGGAACGGTGACCTACGAGCAGTACTTC.

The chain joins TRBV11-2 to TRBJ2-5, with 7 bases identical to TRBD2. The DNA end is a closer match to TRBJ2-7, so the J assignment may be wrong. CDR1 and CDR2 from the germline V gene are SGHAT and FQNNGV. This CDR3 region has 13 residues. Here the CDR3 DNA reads TGTGCCAGCAGCTTTACTAGCGCCTACGAGCAGTACTTC. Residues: CASSFTSAYEQYF.

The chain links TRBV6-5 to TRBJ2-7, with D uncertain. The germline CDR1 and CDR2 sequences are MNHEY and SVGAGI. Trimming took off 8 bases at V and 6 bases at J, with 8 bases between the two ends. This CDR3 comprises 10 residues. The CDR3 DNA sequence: TGTGCCAGCGGTTGGTCCGAGCAGTACTTC. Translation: CASGWSEQYF.

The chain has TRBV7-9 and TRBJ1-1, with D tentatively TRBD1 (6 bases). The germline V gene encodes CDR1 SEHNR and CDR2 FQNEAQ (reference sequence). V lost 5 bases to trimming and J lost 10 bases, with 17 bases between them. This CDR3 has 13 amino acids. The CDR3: CASSTRGPEAAFF. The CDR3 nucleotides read TGTGCCAGCAGCACCCGGGGGCCAGAGGCAGCTTTCTTT.

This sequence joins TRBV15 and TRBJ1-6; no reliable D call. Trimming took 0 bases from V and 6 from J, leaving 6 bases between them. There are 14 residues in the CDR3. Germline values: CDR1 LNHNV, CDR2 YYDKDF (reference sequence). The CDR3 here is CATSRDIGNSPLHF. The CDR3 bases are TGTGCCACCAGCAGAGACATCGGTAATTCACCCCTCCACTTT.

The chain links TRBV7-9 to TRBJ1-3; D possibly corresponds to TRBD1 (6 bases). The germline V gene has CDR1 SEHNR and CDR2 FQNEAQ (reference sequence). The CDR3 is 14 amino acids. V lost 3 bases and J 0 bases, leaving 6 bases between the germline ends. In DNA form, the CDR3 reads TGTGCCAGCAGCTTGACAGGCTCTGGAAACACCATATATTTT. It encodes CASSLTGSGNTIYF.

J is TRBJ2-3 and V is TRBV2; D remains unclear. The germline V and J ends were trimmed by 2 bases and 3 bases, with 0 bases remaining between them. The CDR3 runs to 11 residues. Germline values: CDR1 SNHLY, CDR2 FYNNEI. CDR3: CASSETDTQYF. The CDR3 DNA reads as TGTGCCAGCAGTGAAACAGATACGCAGTATTTT.

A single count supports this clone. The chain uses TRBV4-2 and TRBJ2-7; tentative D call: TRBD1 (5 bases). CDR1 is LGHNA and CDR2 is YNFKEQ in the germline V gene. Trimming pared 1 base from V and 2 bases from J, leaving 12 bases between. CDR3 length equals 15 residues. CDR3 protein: CASSQAVGAPYEQYF. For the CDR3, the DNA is TGTGCCAGCAGCCAAGCGGTAGGGGCCCCCTACGAGCAGTACTTC.